This T cell receptor (beta chain) was found in a study of T cells in Graves' hyperthyroidism and ophthalmopathy. As concerns this clonotype: As yet, its antigen is unknown.

Study findings and constraints: Most thyroid clonotypes expanded above 0.001 appeared in blood too. A 13 V-J model separated ophthalmopathy from stable hyperthyroidism. Ophthalmopathy onset followed model prediction by a median about six months.

The blood specimen was taken at initial hyperthyroidism diagnosis, before any ophthalmopathy symptoms. V was trimmed by 3 bases and J by 0 bases, leaving 10 bases between them. Germline V CDR1 and CDR2: MGHRA, YSYEKL. The CDR3 spans 15 residues. TCR beta CDR3 regions were amplified from RNA. Initially, a first-round RT-PCR of the TCR CDR3 employed the HTBI primer set. TCRdb reprocessed the multiplex PCR reads via MiXCR and lists one record per CDR3 protein. The repertoire consists of around 700,000 distinct CDR3 sequences, with around 20% occurring once and the leading ten covering approximately 15%. The sequence derives from a woman aged 45-65 years with Graves' hyperthyroidism that later progressed to Graves' ophthalmopathy. The sequenced material came from blood. The chain carries TRBV4-1 and TRBJ2-3, with D possibly being TRBD2 (6 bases). CDR3 loop: CASSHPGLSTDTQYF. In DNA form, the CDR3 reads TGCGCCAGCAGCCACCCGGGACTTAGCACAGATACGCAGTATTTT.